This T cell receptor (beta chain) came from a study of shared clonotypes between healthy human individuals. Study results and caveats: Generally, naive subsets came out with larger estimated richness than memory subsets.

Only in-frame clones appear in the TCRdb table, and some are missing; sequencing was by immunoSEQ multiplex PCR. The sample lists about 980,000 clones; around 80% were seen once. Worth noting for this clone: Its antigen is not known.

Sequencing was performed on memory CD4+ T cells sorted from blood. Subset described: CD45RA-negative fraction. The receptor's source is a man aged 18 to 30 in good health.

In DNA, the CDR3 is TGCGCCAGCAGCCAAGGACCTCGGGGGAAAGAGACCCAGTACTTC. This codes for CASSQGPRGKETQYF. The chain combines TRBV4-3 with TRBJ2-5; tentatively, D is TRBD2 (6 bases). Germline V gene lookup returns CDR1 LGHNA and CDR2 YSLEER. The CDR3 is 15 amino acids. Trimming took 1 base from V and 3 from J, leaving 12 bases between them.